The rows below give T cell receptor beta chains drawn from one sample of a study of CD8+CD57+ T cells in acquired aplastic anemia. TCRdb redid the calling of the reads with MiXCR, one entry per CDR3 protein. The table lists 90,000 to 150,000 distinct CDR3 sequences, under 60% of them singletons. The sequencing sample was made of sorted CD4+, CD8+, or CD8+CD57+ T cells (not recorded which) from PBMCs. Source of these receptors: a human donor with aplastic anemia. CDR3s include the opening cysteine and the closing phenylalanine or tryptophan. Fields, in order: V gene, CDR3 protein.

TRBV7-2	CASSYAGSWTFF
TRBV11-1	CASSLEGSDREFGYTF
TRBV25-1	CASSERQVPSYEQYF
TRBV15	CATSRDDTRPTDTQYF
TRBV5-6	CASSLWDRNQPQHF
TRBV7-9	CTSSLYQGTDTQYF
TRBV19	CASRSGGASDTQYF
TRBV7-3	CASSAAGDGELFF
TRBV2	CASSEALGNQPQHF
TRBV7-9	CASSLAWPYEQYF
TRBV2	CASIDRGTQHF
TRBV4-1	CASSQHQQGFETQYF
TRBV15	CATSSSGATNEKLFF
TRBV7-9	CASVGPEAFF
TRBV11-2	CASSDGEGMYNEQFF
TRBV12-3/TRBV12-4	CASSTTVVGELFF
TRBV29-1	CSVERSTDTQYF
TRBV2	CASSDIAGGHDEQYF
TRBV29-1	CSVEPRTGRTDTQYF
TRBV19	CASSLDSTYNEQFF
TRBV7-6	CASSLGGVRGDTQYF
TRBV5-6	CASSFGLGGEQYF
TRBV20-1	CSARGIGSGVGAFF
TRBV25-1	CASSEGGLTYEQYF
TRBV20-1	CSARVDETQYF
TRBV20-1	CSATPGEGGQETQYF
TRBV7-6	CASSERLARGVSYEQYF
TRBV9	CASSLTGQGNTIYF
TRBV10-3	CAISGAESPYEQYF
TRBV7-7	CASSLDGSEETQYF
TRBV9	CASSEGGDGYTF
TRBV5-1	CASSLELGYEQYF
TRBV19	CASSISKGLNTEAFF
TRBV7-8	CASSLVLQETQYF
TRBV7-9	CASTLWEEQYF
TRBV10-3	CAISESQVLTMGEQFF
TRBV20-1	CSARDRARGETQYF
TRBV7-2	CASSLNADPNTEAFF
TRBV20-1	CRVGGTQYF
TRBV20-1	CSARDPGGGQETQYF
TRBV5-5	CASSPLPWEGTEAFF
TRBV19	CHRASGSPLHF
TRBV25-1	CASSDSDRVYQPQHF
TRBV7-2	CASSLAADWIHEQYF
TRBV2	CASSETGLGGEQFF